Listed here are 20 T cell receptor beta chains from one sample, sequenced in a study of T cells after yellow fever vaccination. TCRdb ran MiXCR on the 5' RACE reads and lists one entry per CDR3 protein. The repertoire holds nearly 350,000 distinct CDR3 sequences, with roughly 8.4% as singletons. The material was PBMCs, obtained roughly 46 days after the first yellow fever vaccination. The receptor set was obtained from a man between 18 and 35 years old who received the YFV17D yellow fever vaccine.

This rearrangement joins TRBV5-1 to TRBJ1-1; maybe TRBD1 (5 bases). The germline V gene has CDR1 SGHRS and CDR2 YFSETQ. The V end was cut by 1 base, the J end by 1 base, with 11 bases between. The CDR3 has 15 amino acids. The CDR3 DNA follows: TGCGCCAGCAGCTTGAGAGAGACAGAGAACACTGAAGCTTTCTTT. The encoded protein is CASSLRETENTEAFF. The variable domain in full, with the rest retrieved from reference TRBV5-1 and TRBJ1-1, is KAGVTQTPRYLIKTRGQQVTLSCSPISGHRSVSWYQQTPGQGLQFLFEYFSETQRNKGNFPGRFSGRQFSNSRSEMNVSTLELGDSALYLCASSLRETENTEAFFGQGTRLTVV.

This clonotype was recorded a few times. The gene calls are TRBV7-2 and TRBJ1-2, with 11 nucleotides matching TRBD1. With V trimmed by 5 bases and J by 1 base, 6 bases remained unmatched. The CDR3 length is 16 residues. Germline loops: CDR1 SGHTA, CDR2 FQGNSA. In nucleotides, the CDR3 is TGTGCCAGCAGCCTAAGGACAGGGGGCGGTAACTATGGCTACACCTTC. Translated: CASSLRTGGGNYGYTF.

This clonotype was observed a few times. The V gene is TRBV30, the J gene TRBJ1-4, with D hard to call. V lost 4 bases to trimming and J lost 4 bases, with 10 bases between them. The CDR3 extends over 13 amino acids. Per germline, CDR1 GTSNPN and CDR2 SVGIG (reference sequence). The CDR3 loop reads CAWKGQNNEKLFF. The CDR3 region has the DNA TGTGCCTGGAAGGGCCAGAATAATGAAAAACTGTTTTTT.

This clonotype was seen repeatedly, ten times or more. This chain uses TRBV12-3 or TRBV12-4 with TRBJ1-2, with no clear D. Trimming shortened V by 4 bases and J by 0 bases, and 9 bases separated the two germline ends. CDR3 size: 14 residues. This chain's CDR3 is CASSSSGANYGYTF. The DNA for the CDR3 is TGTGCCAGCAGTTCATCCGGAGCTAACTATGGCTACACCTTC.

V and J are TRBV5-4 and TRBJ1-2; possibly TRBD1 for D (5 bases). V was cut by 3 bases and J by 2 bases, with 11 bases left in between. Germline CDR1 SGHNT, CDR2 YYREEE (reference sequence). This CDR3 comprises 14 residues. The CDR3 is CASSSTGTNYGYTF. Here the CDR3 DNA reads TGTGCCAGCAGCTCAACCGGGACCAACTATGGCTACACCTTC.

This clonotype was detected many times. The V call is TRBV6-1, the J call TRBJ2-7, with D hard to call. The V and J ends lost 5 bases and 6 bases respectively, with 20 bases between them. There are 15 residues in the CDR3. CDR1 is MNHNS and CDR2 is SASEGT in the germline V gene. The CDR3 loop reads CASSKGSPITGEQYV. The CDR3 nucleotides are TGTGCCAGCAGTAAGGGCTCGCCGATCACCGGCGAGCAGTACGTC.

This clonotype was seen a handful of times. This sequence joins TRBV5-1 and TRBJ2-1; perhaps TRBD1 as D (6 bases). This CDR3 contains 16 residues. Germline assignment: CDR1 SGHRS and CDR2 YFSETQ. Trimming stripped 0 bases from V and 7 bases from J, with 17 bases between. The CDR3, as DNA: TGCGCCAGCAGCTTGGCAACAGGGACGGACTTGAATGAGCAGTTCTTC. It codes for CASSLATGTDLNEQFF.

The J gene is TRBJ1-6, the V gene TRBV19; no reliable D call. The ends were cut back, 4 bases at V and 8 bases at J, with 15 bases in the middle. Germline assignment: CDR1 LNHDA and CDR2 SQIVND (reference sequence). The CDR3 contains 15 residues. CDR3 sequence reads: CASSSRRIVDSPLHF. CDR3 in DNA: TGTGCCAGTAGTAGTCGGAGGATTGTAGATTCACCCCTCCACTTT. The full variable domain, rest sourced from reference TRBV19 and TRBJ1-6, is DGGITQSPKYLFRKEGQNVTLSCEQNLNHDAMYWYRQDPGQGLRLIYYSQIVNDFQKGDIAEGYSVSREKKESFPLTVTSAQKNPTAFYLCASSSRRIVDSPLHFGNGTRLTVT.

The V and J genes are TRBV14 and TRBJ1-4; tentative D call: TRBD1 (6 bases). Germline CDR1 reads SGHDN; CDR2 reads FVKESK. V was shortened by 4 bases and J by 4 bases, with 13 bases between the two germline ends. The CDR3 runs 15 residues. CDR3 coding DNA: TGTGCCAGCAGCCCTCGGACAGAGAATAATGAAAAACTGTTTTTT. This encodes CASSPRTENNEKLFF.

The J gene is TRBJ2-3, the V gene TRBV5-1; 8 nucleotides match TRBD2. CDR1 is SGHRS and CDR2 is YFSETQ in the germline V gene. The CDR3 runs 15 residues. V trimming: 3 bases; J trimming: 6 bases; junction bases outside the gene matches: 9. CDR3 bases: TGCGCCAGCAGCTCTCCCTGGCGGGGGGAGGATACGCAGTATTTT. Translating it yields CASSSPWRGEDTQYF.

The V call is TRBV6-5, the J call TRBJ2-5, with 7 bases identical to TRBD1. The ends lost 1 base at V and 3 bases at J; junction bases unmatched: 8. The CDR3 is 16 amino acids. The germline gives CDR1 MNHEY, CDR2 SVGAGI. The CDR3 nucleotides are TGTGCCAGCAGTTACTTGACAGGGCCCCGGGAAGAGACCCAGTACTTC. Its translation: CASSYLTGPREETQYF.

The chain couples TRBV7-2 to TRBJ1-6; TRBD1 might be the D (5 bases). This CDR3 comprises 15 residues. Germline CDR1 is SGHTA and CDR2 is FQGNSA. V gave up 5 bases and J gave up 9 bases, with 17 bases separating them. The CDR3 loop is CASSPGAGPGSPLHF. CDR3 DNA sequence: TGTGCCAGCAGCCCCGGGGCTGGGCCGGGTTCACCCCTCCACTTT.

This chain connects TRBV11-2 to TRBJ2-3, with D uncertain. Trimming stripped 4 bases from V and 2 bases from J, with 22 bases between. The CDR3 has 18 amino acids. Germline V CDR1 and CDR2: SGHAT, FQNNGV. CDR3 sequence reads: CASSSAPIRASATDTQYF. CDR3 bases: TGTGCCAGCAGCTCCGCCCCTATTAGGGCCTCGGCCACAGATACGCAGTATTTT. The variable domain in full, with the rest retrieved from reference TRBV11-2 and TRBJ2-3, is EAGVAQSPRYKIIEKRQSVAFWCNPISGHATLYWYQQILGQGPKLLIQFQNNGVVDDSQLPKDRFSAERLKGVDSTLKIQPAKLEDSAVYLCASSSAPIRASATDTQYFGPGTRLTVL.

This clonotype was seen more than once but under ten times. The V call is TRBV7-2, the J call TRBJ1-6; D may be TRBD1 (6 bases). The V gene's germline CDR1 is SGHTA and CDR2 FQGNSA. Trimming took off 0 bases at V and 10 bases at J, with 13 bases between the two ends. CDR3 length equals 15 residues. This CDR3 reads CASSLADRTRSPLHF. The CDR3 DNA reads TGTGCCAGCAGCTTAGCGGACAGAACGAGGTCACCCCTCCACTTT. The variable domain in full, completed from reference TRBV7-2 and TRBJ1-6, reads GAGVSQSPSNKVTEKGKDVELRCDPISGHTALYWYRQSLGQGLEFLIYFQGNSAPDKSGLPSDRFSAERTGGSVSTLTIQRTQQEDSAVYLCASSLADRTRSPLHFGNGTRLTVT.

The chain has TRBV6-2 or TRBV6-3 and TRBJ1-2; D remains unclear. Trimming shortened V by 2 bases and J by 0 bases, and 4 bases separated the two germline ends. Germline values: CDR1 MNHEY, CDR2 SVGEGT. The CDR3 has 13 residues. CDR3 bases: TGTGCCAGCAGTTACGCAGCTAACTATGGCTACACCTTC. Translated: CASSYAANYGYTF.

This chain links TRBV11-2 with TRBJ1-6, with 7 nucleotides matching TRBD1. Germline loops: CDR1 SGHAT, CDR2 FQNNGV. Trimming removed 1 base from V and 7 bases from J; junction bases left unmatched: 4. The CDR3 extends over 15 amino acids. CDR3 in amino acids: CASSLAGQHNSPLHF. The CDR3 DNA is TGTGCCAGCAGCTTAGCGGGACAGCACAATTCACCCCTCCACTTT.

The chain is built from TRBV11-1 and TRBJ2-2, with 7 positions matching TRBD2. Germline lookup yields CDR1 SGHAT and CDR2 FQDESV (reference sequence). Germline trimming cut 4 bases from V and 7 bases from J; bases unmatched to any gene: 6. The CDR3 has 14 amino acids. In DNA, the CDR3 is TGTGCCAGCAGCTCGATACGGGGGGTCGGGGAGCTGTTTTTT. It specifies CASSSIRGVGELFF.

A few counts support this clonotype. This chain's CDR3 is CASGWRDRGGLTVGTDTQYF. CDR3 nucleotides: TGTGCTAGTGGTTGGAGGGACAGGGGGGGGTTAACAGTTGGCACAGATACGCAGTATTTT. The V call is TRBV12-5, the J call TRBJ2-3; 11 bases match TRBD1. With V trimmed by 4 bases and J by 1 base, 16 bases remained unmatched. Germline V lookup: CDR1 LGHNT, CDR2 FRNRAP. This CDR3 contains 20 residues.

The sample holds a few counts of this clonotype. V gene TRBV6-1 combines with J gene TRBJ2-3; TRBD1 might be the D (6 bases). V was pared by 5 bases and J by 7 bases, with 19 bases between. The CDR3 is 15 residues long. Germline V CDR1 and CDR2: MNHNS, SASEGT. CDR3 amino acids: CASSPRTVPGYTQYF. DNA of the CDR3: TGTGCCAGCAGTCCCAGGACAGTCCCCGGGTATACGCAGTATTTT.

This clonotype was seen more than once but under ten times. The V gene is TRBV20-1, the J gene TRBJ2-3, with 9 bases fitting TRBD2. This CDR3 spans 16 amino acids. The junction had 10 bases not matched to a gene; V was cut back by 0 bases and J by 6 bases. Germline V gene sequence: CDR1 DFQATT, CDR2 SNEGSKA (reference sequence). CDR3 sequence reads: CSAREALAGRWDTQYF. The DNA of the CDR3 is TGCAGTGCTAGAGAGGCTCTAGCGGGGAGGTGGGATACGCAGTATTTT.